This T cell receptor (beta chain) was sequenced during a study of beta chain features in type 1 diabetes. Averaging approximately 0.11 L, one heparinised blood draw was given by each donor. The table lists this clone with a few counts. The antigen remains undetermined. The study reverse transcribed the entire isolated RNA, so it sequenced expressed TCRB transcripts. Naive, central memory and regulatory T cell samples averaged about 3.6 million immunoSEQ reads each. Clones were read by immunoSEQ multiplex PCR, and TCRdb kept only the in-frame ones, dropping some. The sample lists roughly 250,000 clones, just over 20% occurring once. Overall study results and limits: In cDNA sequencing, cells with high TCR expression could be over-represented. VDJ junctions from type 1 diabetes patients carried fewer insertions and larger deletions. Researchers report that Type 1 diabetes patients had moderately but significantly shorter TCRB CDR3s across all four CD4+ subsets.

After removal of 2 bases from V and 5 bases from J, the junction contained 4 bases not matched to a gene. Germline-derived CDR1 and CDR2 are SGHTA and FQGTGA. This CDR3 comprises 15 residues. The chain employs TRBV7-3 and TRBJ2-3; TRBD2 agrees at 10 bases. The sequenced sample was naive CD4+ T cells from blood. The source is a woman aged 40 to 55 with type 1 diabetes. DNA for the CDR3: TGTGCCAGCAGCTTACTAGCGGGAGCTGGAGATACGCAGTATTTT. Amino acids: CASSLLAGAGDTQYF.